This T cell receptor beta chain appears in the sequencing data of a study of control samples from healthy donors and cancer patients. Libraries were prepared by immunoSEQ multiplex PCR; TCRdb keeps only in-frame clonotypes and omits some of them. The sample has about 120,000 clones; roughly 92% are singletons. The CDR3 has 14 residues. Germline V gene sequence: CDR1 KGHDR, CDR2 SFDVKD. Deletions cut 7 bases from V and 1 base from J, with 10 bases between. This chain links TRBV24-1 with TRBJ1-5; D possibly corresponds to TRBD1 (6 bases). This clonotype was sampled from a woman younger than 35 in good health. Input material: blood. The CDR3 sequence is CATSEGGSNQPQHF. CDR3 in DNA: TGTGCCACCAGCGAGGGGGGAAGCAATCAGCCCCAGCATTTT.